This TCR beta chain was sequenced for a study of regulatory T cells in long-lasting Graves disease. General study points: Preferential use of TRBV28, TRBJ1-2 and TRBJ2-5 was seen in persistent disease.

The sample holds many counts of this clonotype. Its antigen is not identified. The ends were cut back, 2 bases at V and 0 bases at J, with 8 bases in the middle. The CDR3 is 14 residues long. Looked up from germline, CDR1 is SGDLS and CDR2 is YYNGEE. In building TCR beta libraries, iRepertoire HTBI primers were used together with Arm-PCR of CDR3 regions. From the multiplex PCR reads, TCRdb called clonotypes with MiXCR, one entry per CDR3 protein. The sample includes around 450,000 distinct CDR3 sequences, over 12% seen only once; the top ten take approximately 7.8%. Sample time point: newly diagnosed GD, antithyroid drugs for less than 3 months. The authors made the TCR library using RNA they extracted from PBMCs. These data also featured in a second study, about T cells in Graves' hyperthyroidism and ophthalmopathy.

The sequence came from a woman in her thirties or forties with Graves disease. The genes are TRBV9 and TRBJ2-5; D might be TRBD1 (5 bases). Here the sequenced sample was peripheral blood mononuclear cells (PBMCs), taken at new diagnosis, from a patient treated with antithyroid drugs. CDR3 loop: CASSVNRYQETQYF. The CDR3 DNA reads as TGTGCCAGCAGCGTGAACAGGTACCAAGAGACCCAGTACTTC.